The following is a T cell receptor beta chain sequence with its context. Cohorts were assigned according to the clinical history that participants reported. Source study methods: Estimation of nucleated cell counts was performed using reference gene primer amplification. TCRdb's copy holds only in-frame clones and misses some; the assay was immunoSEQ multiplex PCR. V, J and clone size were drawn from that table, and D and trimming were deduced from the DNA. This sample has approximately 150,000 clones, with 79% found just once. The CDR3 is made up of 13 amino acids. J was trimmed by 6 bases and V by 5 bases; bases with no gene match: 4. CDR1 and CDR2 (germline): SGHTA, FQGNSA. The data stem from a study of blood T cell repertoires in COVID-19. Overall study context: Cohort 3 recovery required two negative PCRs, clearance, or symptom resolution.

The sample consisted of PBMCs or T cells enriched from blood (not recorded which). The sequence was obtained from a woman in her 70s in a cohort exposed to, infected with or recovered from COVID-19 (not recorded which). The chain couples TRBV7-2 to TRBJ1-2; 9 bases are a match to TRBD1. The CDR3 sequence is CASSPWTGDGYTF. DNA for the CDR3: TGTGCCAGCAGCCCCTGGACAGGGGATGGCTACACCTTC.